This T cell receptor (beta chain) was observed in a study of blood T cell repertoires in COVID-19. Turning to the study itself: From the United States, Italy and Spain came samples of acute and convalescent COVID-19. The analysed material was cDNA or gDNA that came from T cells, B-cell-depleted T cells, or PBMCs.

The ends were cut back, 6 bases at V and 7 bases at J, with 16 bases in the middle. Germline CDR1 reads LNHDA; CDR2 reads SQIVND (reference sequence). The CDR3 loop spans 14 amino acids. Assay used: immunoSEQ multiplex PCR; TCRdb lists only in-frame clones, some missing. The profile shows approximately 77,000 clones, about 80% of them singletons. The source of this sequence is a woman in her 70s with acute or convalescent COVID-19. The sample taken for sequencing was peripheral blood. This chain links TRBV19 with TRBJ1-5; D is undetermined. CDR3 protein: CASSAGSRGQPQHF. For the CDR3, the DNA is TGTGCCAGTAGCGCGGGGTCTCGAGGGCAGCCCCAGCATTTT. Full variable domain (rest looked up from reference TRBV19 and TRBJ1-5): DGGITQSPKYLFRKEGQNVTLSCEQNLNHDAMYWYRQDPGQGLRLIYYSQIVNDFQKGDIAEGYSVSREKKESFPLTVTSAQKNPTAFYLCASSAGSRGQPQHFGDGTRLSIL.